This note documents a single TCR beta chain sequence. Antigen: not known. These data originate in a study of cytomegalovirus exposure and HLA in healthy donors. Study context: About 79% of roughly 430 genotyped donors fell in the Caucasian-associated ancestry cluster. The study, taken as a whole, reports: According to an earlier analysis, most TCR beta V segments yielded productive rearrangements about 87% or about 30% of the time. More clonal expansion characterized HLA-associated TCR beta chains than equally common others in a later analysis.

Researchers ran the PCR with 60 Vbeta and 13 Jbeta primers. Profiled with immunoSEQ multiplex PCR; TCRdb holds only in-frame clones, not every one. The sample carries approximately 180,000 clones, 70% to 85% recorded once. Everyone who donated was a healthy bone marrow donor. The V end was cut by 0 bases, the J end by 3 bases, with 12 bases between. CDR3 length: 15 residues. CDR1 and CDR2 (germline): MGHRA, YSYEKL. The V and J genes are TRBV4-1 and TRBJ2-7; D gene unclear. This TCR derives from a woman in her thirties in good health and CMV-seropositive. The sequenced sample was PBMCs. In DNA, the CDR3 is TGCGCCAGCAGCCAAGATCGCGGCCTCCACTACGAGCAGTACTTC. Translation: CASSQDRGLHYEQYF.